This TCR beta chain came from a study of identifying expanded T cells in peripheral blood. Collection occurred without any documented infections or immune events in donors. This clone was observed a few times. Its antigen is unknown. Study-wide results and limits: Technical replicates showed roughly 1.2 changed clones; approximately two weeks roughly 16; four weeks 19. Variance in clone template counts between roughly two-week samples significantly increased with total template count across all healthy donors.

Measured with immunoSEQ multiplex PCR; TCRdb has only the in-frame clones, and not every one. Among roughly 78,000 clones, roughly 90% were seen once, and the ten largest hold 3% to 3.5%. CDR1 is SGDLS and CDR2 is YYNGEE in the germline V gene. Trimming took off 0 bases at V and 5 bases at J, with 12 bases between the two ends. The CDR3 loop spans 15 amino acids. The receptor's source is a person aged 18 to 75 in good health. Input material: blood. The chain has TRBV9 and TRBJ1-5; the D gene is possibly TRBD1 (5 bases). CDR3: CASSVGGTGDQPQHF. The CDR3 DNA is TGTGCCAGCAGCGTAGGTGGAACAGGTGATCAGCCCCAGCATTTT.